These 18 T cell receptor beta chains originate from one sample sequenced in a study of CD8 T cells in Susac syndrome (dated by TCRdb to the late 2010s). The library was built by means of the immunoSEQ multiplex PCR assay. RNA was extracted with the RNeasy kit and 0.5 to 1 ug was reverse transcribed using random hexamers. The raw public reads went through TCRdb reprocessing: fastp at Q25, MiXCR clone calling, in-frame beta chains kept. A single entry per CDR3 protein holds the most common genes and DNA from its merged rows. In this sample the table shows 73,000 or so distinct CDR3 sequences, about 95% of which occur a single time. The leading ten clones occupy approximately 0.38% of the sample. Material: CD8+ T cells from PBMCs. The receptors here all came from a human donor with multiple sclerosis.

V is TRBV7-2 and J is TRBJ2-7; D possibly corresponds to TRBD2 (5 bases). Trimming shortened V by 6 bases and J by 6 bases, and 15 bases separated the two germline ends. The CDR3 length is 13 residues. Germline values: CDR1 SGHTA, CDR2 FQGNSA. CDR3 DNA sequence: TGTGCCAGCAGTCACGGGCGTCTAGCCGAGCAGTACTTC. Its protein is CASSHGRLAEQYF. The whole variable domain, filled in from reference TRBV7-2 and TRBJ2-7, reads GAGVSQSPSNKVTEKGKDVELRCDPISGHTALYWYRQSLGQGLEFLIYFQGNSAPDKSGLPSDRFSAERTGGSVSTLTIQRTQQEDSAVYLCASSHGRLAEQYFGPGTRLTVT.

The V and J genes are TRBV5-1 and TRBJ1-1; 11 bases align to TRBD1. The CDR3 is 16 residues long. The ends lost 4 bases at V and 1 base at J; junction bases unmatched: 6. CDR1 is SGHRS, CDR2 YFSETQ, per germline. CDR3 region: CASSIGQGARNTEAFF. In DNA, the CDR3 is TGCGCCAGCAGCATAGGACAGGGGGCACGGAACACTGAAGCTTTCTTT.

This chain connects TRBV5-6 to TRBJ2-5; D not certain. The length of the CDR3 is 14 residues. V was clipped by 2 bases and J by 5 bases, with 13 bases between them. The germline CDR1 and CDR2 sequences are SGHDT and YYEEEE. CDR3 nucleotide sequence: TGTGCCAGCAGCTTTTCTGTGGACGATGAGACCCAGTACTTC. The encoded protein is CASSFSVDDETQYF.

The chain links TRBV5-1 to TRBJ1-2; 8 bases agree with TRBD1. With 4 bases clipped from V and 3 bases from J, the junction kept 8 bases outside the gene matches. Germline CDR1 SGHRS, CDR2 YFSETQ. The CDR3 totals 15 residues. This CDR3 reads CASSVRGLSDYGYTF. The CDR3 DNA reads TGCGCCAGCAGCGTCAGGGGGCTAAGTGACTATGGCTACACCTTC.

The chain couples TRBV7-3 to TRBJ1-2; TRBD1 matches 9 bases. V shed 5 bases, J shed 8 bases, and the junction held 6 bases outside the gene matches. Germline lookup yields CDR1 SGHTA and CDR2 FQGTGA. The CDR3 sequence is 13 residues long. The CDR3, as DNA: TGTGCCAGCAGCCCCGGGACAGGGCTCGGCTACACCTTC. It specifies CASSPGTGLGYTF.

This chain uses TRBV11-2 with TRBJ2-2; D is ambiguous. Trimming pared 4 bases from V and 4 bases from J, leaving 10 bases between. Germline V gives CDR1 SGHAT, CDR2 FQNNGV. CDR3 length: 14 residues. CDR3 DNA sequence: TGTGCCAGCAGCTCTGGACCGGGCACCGGGGAGCTGTTTTTT. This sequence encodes CASSSGPGTGELFF.

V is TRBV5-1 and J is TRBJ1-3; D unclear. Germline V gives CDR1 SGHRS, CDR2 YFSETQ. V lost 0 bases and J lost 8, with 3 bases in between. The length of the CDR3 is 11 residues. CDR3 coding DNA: TGCGCCAGCAGCTTGGGGGACACCATATATTTT. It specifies CASSLGDTIYF.

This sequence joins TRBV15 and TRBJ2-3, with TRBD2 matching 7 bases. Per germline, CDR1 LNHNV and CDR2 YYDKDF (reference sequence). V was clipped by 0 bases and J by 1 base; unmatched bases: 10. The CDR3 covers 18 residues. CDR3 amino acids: CATSRERLGTSGTDTQYF. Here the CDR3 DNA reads TGTGCCACCAGCAGAGAGAGGTTAGGTACTAGCGGCACAGATACGCAGTATTTT.

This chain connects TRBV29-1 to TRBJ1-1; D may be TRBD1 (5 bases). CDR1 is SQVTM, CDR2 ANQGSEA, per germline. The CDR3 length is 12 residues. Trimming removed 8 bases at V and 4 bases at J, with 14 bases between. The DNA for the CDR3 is TGCAGCCCCGGGGGAGTGCGCACTGAAGCTTTCTTT. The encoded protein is CSPGGVRTEAFF.

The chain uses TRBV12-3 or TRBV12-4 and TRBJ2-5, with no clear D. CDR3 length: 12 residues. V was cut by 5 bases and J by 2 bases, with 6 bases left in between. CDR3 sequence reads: CASSPTQETQYF. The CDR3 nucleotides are TGTGCCAGCAGTCCCACTCAAGAGACCCAGTACTTC.

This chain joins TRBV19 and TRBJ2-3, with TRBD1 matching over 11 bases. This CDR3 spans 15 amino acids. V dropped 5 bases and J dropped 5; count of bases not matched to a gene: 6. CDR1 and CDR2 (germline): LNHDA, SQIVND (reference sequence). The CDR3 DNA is TGTGCCAGTAGTGTGGACAGGGGGCGTCTAGATACGCAGTATTTT. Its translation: CASSVDRGRLDTQYF.

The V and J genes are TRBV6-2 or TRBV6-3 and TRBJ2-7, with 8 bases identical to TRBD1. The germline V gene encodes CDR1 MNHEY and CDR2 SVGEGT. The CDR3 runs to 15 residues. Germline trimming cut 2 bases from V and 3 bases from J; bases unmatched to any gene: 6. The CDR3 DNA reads TGTGCCAGCAGTTACCACGGGACAGGAGTCTACGAGCAGTACTTC. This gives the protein CASSYHGTGVYEQYF.

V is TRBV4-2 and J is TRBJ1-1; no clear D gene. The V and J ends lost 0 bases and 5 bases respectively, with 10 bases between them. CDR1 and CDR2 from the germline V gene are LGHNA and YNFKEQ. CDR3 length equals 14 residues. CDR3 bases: TGTGCCAGCAGCCAAGATCAGTTTACGACTGAAGCTTTCTTT. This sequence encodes CASSQDQFTTEAFF.

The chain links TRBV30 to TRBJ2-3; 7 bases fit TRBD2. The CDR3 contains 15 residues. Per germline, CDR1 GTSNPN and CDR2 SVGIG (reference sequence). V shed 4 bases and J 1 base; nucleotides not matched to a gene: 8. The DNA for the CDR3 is TGTGCCTGGACCCACACTAGCGCCGGCACAGATACGCAGTATTTT. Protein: CAWTHTSAGTDTQYF. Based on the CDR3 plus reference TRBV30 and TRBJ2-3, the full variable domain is SQTIHQWPATLVQPVGSPLSLECTVEGTSNPNLYWYRQAAGRGLQLLFYSVGIGQISSEVPQNLSASRPQDRQFILSSKKLLLSDSGFYLCAWTHTSAGTDTQYFGPGTRLTVL.

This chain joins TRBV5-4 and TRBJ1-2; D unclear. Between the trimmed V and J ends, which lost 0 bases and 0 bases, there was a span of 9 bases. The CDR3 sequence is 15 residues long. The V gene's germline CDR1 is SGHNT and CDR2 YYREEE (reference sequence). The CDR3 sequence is CASSLASTANYGYTF. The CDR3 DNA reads TGTGCCAGCAGCTTGGCCTCAACAGCTAACTATGGCTACACCTTC. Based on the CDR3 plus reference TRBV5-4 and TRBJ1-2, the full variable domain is ETGVTQSPTHLIKTRGQQVTLRCSSQSGHNTVSWYQQALGQGPQFIFQYYREEENGRGNFPPRFSGLQFPNYSSELNVNALELDDSALYLCASSLASTANYGYTFGSGTRLTVV.

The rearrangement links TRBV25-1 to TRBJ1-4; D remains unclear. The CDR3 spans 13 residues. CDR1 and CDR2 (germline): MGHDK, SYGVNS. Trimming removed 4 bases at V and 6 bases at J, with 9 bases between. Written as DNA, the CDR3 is TGTGCCAGCAGTGCCGGGGATTATGAAAAACTGTTTTTT. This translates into CASSAGDYEKLFF. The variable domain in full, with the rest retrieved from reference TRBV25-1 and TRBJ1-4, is EADIYQTPRYLVIGTGKKITLECSQTMGHDKMYWYQQDPGMELHLIHYSYGVNSTEKGDLSSESTVSRIRTEHFPLTLESARPSHTSQYLCASSAGDYEKLFFGSGTQLSVL.

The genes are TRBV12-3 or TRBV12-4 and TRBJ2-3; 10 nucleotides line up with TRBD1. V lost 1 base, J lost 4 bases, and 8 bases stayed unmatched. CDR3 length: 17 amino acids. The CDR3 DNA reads TGTGCCAGCAGTTTAGTATACGGACAGGGGGAGGCAGATACGCAGTATTTT. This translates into CASSLVYGQGEADTQYF.

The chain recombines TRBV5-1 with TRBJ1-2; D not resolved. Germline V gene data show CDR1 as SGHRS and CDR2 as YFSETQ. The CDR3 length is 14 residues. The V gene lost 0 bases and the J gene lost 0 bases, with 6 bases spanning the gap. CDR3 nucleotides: TGCGCCAGCAGCTTGGAGGGATCTAACTATGGCTACACCTTC. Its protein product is CASSLEGSNYGYTF. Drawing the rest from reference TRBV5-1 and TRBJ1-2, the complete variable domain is KAGVTQTPRYLIKTRGQQVTLSCSPISGHRSVSWYQQTPGQGLQFLFEYFSETQRNKGNFPGRFSGRQFSNSRSEMNVSTLELGDSALYLCASSLEGSNYGYTFGSGTRLTVV.